The 32 T cell receptor beta chains presented below share a single source sample, sequenced in a study of cytomegalovirus exposure and HLA in healthy donors. Assay used: immunoSEQ multiplex PCR; TCRdb lists only in-frame clones, some missing. The sample carries roughly 60,000 clones, just under 95% recorded once. Sequencing was done on a sample of PBMCs. The origin of the receptors is a man aged 18 to 35 in good health and CMV-seronegative.

The rearrangement joins TRBV6-5 to TRBJ2-2, with TRBD2 identical over 9 bases. Germline loops: CDR1 MNHEY, CDR2 SVGAGI. This CDR3 region has 15 residues. Trimming removed 3 bases from V and 3 bases from J; junction bases left unmatched: 2. As DNA, the CDR3 is TGTGCCAGCAGTTATAGCGGGAGTTACACCGGGGAGCTGTTTTTT. Translating it yields CASSYSGSYTGELFF.

The V call is TRBV6-5, the J call TRBJ1-3; TRBD1 agrees at 7 bases. Trimming took 0 bases from V and 2 from J; bases not matched to a gene: 4. CDR3 length: 16 amino acids. Germline-derived CDR1 and CDR2 are MNHEY and SVGAGI. CDR3 DNA: TGTGCCAGCAGTTACTCTTGGCAGGGGGCTGGAAACACCATATATTTT. As protein: CASSYSWQGAGNTIYF.

The chain links TRBV2 to TRBJ1-1; D ambiguous. The CDR3 is made up of 13 amino acids. The germline V and J ends were trimmed by 3 bases and 13 bases, with 18 bases remaining between them. Germline CDR1 reads SNHLY; CDR2 reads FYNNEI. This CDR3 is CASSEPGWPVVFF. The CDR3 DNA is TGTGCCAGCAGTGAGCCGGGTTGGCCGGTGGTTTTCTTT. Complete variable domain (other parts from reference TRBV2 and TRBJ1-1): EPEVTQTPSHQVTQMGQEVILRCVPISNHLYFYWYRQILGQKVEFLVSFYNNEISEKSEIFDDQFSVERPDGSNFTLKIRSTKLEDSAMYFCASSEPGWPVVFFGQGTRLTVV.

The CDR3 here is CASSHYQGANEKLFF. Written as DNA, the CDR3 is TGCGCCAGCAGCCACTATCAAGGGGCTAATGAAAAACTGTTTTTT. V is TRBV5-1 and J is TRBJ1-4, with D maybe TRBD1 (5 bases). V was pared by 4 bases and J by 3 bases, with 13 bases between. CDR3 length: 15 residues. CDR1 and CDR2 from the germline V gene are SGHRS and YFSETQ.

V gene TRBV5-1 combines with J gene TRBJ1-3, with D unclear. Trimming took 3 bases from V and 0 from J, leaving 7 bases between them. The CDR3 is 14 amino acids. Germline V gene sequence: CDR1 SGHRS, CDR2 YFSETQ. CDR3 nucleotides: TGCGCCAGCAGCTCCGGTTCCTCTGGAAACACCATATATTTT. Translating gives CASSSGSSGNTIYF. The full variable domain, rest sourced from reference TRBV5-1 and TRBJ1-3, is KAGVTQTPRYLIKTRGQQVTLSCSPISGHRSVSWYQQTPGQGLQFLFEYFSETQRNKGNFPGRFSGRQFSNSRSEMNVSTLELGDSALYLCASSSGSSGNTIYFGEGSWLTVV.

The rearrangement uses TRBV27 and TRBJ2-7; TRBD2 matches at 11 bases. The trim removed 4 bases at V and 3 bases at J, leaving 5 bases unmatched. The germline V gene encodes CDR1 MNHEY and CDR2 SMNVEV (reference sequence). The CDR3 is 15 amino acids. Here the CDR3 DNA reads TGTGCCAGCAGTTCTCCGGGACTAGCGGTCTACGAGCAGTACTTC. Residues: CASSSPGLAVYEQYF.

The chain joins TRBV7-9 to TRBJ1-1, with D perhaps TRBD1 (5 bases). Trimming left V 0 bases short and J 4 bases short, with 9 bases between. Looked up from germline, CDR1 is SEHNR and CDR2 is FQNEAQ (reference sequence). There are 14 residues in the CDR3. The CDR3 bases are TGTGCCAGCAGCTTAGCCCGGAGGGGCACTGAAGCTTTCTTT. It is translated as CASSLARRGTEAFF.

This chain joins TRBV30 and TRBJ1-5; 9 nucleotides agree with TRBD1. The V gene's germline CDR1 is GTSNPN and CDR2 SVGIG (reference sequence). V was pared by 4 bases and J by 7 bases, with 5 bases of the junction left unmatched. This CDR3 has 13 amino acids. CDR3: CAWMGQGGQPQHF. The CDR3 nucleotides read TGTGCCTGGATGGGACAGGGAGGCCAGCCCCAGCATTTT.

CDR3 sequence: CASSQCPGQRTTGELFF. As DNA, the CDR3 is TGTGCCAGCAGCCAATGCCCTGGACAGAGAACCACCGGGGAGCTGTTTTTT. V is TRBV21-1 and J is TRBJ2-2; TRBD1 is taken as the D call from the table, unchecked against the DNA. TRBV21-1 corresponds to a pseudogene. The CDR3 runs 17 residues.

This clone was recorded once. The chain carries TRBV6-6 and TRBJ1-4; 9 nucleotides match TRBD1. Trimming removed 6 bases from V and 7 bases from J; junction bases left unmatched: 6. The CDR3 contains 14 residues. Germline values: CDR1 MNHNY, CDR2 SVGAGI (reference sequence). CDR3 nucleotide sequence: TGTGCCAGCAGAAAGGGACAGGGCGGTGAAAAACTGTTTTTT. As protein: CASRKGQGGEKLFF.

The genes are TRBV2 and TRBJ1-5; the match to TRBD1 covers 7 bases. Trimming at V came to 5 bases and at J to 0 bases, leaving 19 bases not matched to a gene. Germline CDR1 and CDR2: SNHLY and FYNNEI. The CDR3 has 20 residues. The CDR3 DNA is TGTGCCAGCAGTCTCCTGATAAACCGGGACAGAGTTTATAGCAATCAGCCCCAGCATTTT. It yields the protein CASSLLINRDRVYSNQPQHF.

This sequence joins TRBV5-4 and TRBJ1-2, with 7 bases identical to TRBD1. The length of the CDR3 is 15 residues. Trimming removed 0 bases from V and 7 bases from J; junction bases left unmatched: 9. Germline V gene sequence: CDR1 SGHNT, CDR2 YYREEE (reference sequence). CDR3 in DNA: TGTGCCAGCAGCTTGGGGGGGGACAGTCTCTCTGGCTACACCTTC. Protein product: CASSLGGDSLSGYTF.

The V and J genes are TRBV19 and TRBJ1-3, with D possibly matching TRBD1 (5 bases). The germline gives CDR1 LNHDA, CDR2 SQIVND (reference sequence). The ends were cut back, 7 bases at V and 0 bases at J, with 10 bases in the middle. The CDR3 covers 14 residues. CDR3 sequence: CASTRGGSGNTIYF. DNA of the CDR3: TGTGCCAGTACCCGGGGGGGCTCTGGAAACACCATATATTTT.

The genes are TRBV19 and TRBJ2-4, with a possible D match to TRBD1 (5 bases). The CDR3 extends over 15 amino acids. V dropped 0 bases and J dropped 6 bases, with 12 bases sitting between them. The V gene's germline CDR1 is LNHDA and CDR2 SQIVND (reference sequence). CDR3 protein: CASSIEGPGLNIQYF. Written as DNA, the CDR3 is TGTGCCAGTAGTATAGAGGGGCCAGGTTTAAACATTCAGTACTTC.

The chain links TRBV18 to TRBJ2-5; 8 bases are a match to TRBD2. In germline, CDR1 is KGHSH, CDR2 LQKENI. This CDR3 is 14 amino acids long. The V and J ends lost 3 bases and 4 bases, in that order; junction bases with no gene match: 4. The CDR3 nucleotides are TGTGCCAGCTCACCCGGGACTAGTAGAGAGACCCAGTACTTC. This gives the protein CASSPGTSRETQYF.

This clone is a singleton in its sample. This chain uses TRBV4-1 with TRBJ2-5; perhaps TRBD1 as D (5 bases). Trimming took off 1 base at V and 5 bases at J, with 8 bases between the two ends. This CDR3 comprises 13 residues. Germline-derived CDR1 and CDR2 are MGHRA and YSYEKL. The CDR3: CASSQGGRETQYF. The CDR3 region has the DNA TGCGCCAGCAGCCAAGGGGGCAGGGAGACCCAGTACTTC.

The chain joins TRBV6-1 to TRBJ1-4, with 7 bases lining up with TRBD1. This CDR3 has 14 residues. Per germline, CDR1 MNHNS and CDR2 SASEGT. The trim removed 5 bases at V and 5 bases at J, leaving 5 bases unmatched. This CDR3 reads CASSIQGPNEKLFF. The CDR3 DNA reads as TGTGCCAGCAGTATACAGGGGCCAAATGAAAAACTGTTTTTT.

The chain has TRBV7-7 and TRBJ1-3, with 7 bases lining up with TRBD1. The germline gives CDR1 SSHAT, CDR2 FNYEAQ (reference sequence). The CDR3 has 15 residues. Germline trimming cut 4 bases from V and 2 bases from J; bases unmatched to any gene: 5. CDR3 loop: CASSSGTETGNTIYF. As DNA, the CDR3 is TGTGCCAGCAGCTCCGGGACAGAAACTGGAAACACCATATATTTT. The full variable domain, with the rest looked up from reference TRBV7-7 and TRBJ1-3, is GAGVSQSPRYKVTKRGQDVTLRCDPISSHATLYWYQQALGQGPEFLTYFNYEAQPDKSGLPSDRFSAERPEGSISTLTIQRTEQRDSAMYRCASSSGTETGNTIYFGEGSWLTVV.

The genes are TRBV5-1 and TRBJ2-1, with 7 positions matching TRBD2. The CDR3 runs 18 residues. Germline trimming cut 1 base from V and 1 base from J; bases unmatched to any gene: 11. Germline-derived CDR1 and CDR2 are SGHRS and YFSETQ. CDR3 DNA: TGCGCCAGCAGCTTGTCGTTGAGATGGGAGGGGTCCTACAATGAGCAGTTCTTC. Translating gives CASSLSLRWEGSYNEQFF.

Only one count was recorded for this clone. CDR3 DNA: TGCAGCGTTGACGAGGGTGTTCCCGGGGAGCTGTTTTTT. It codes for CSVDEGVPGELFF. This chain connects TRBV29-1 to TRBJ2-2; possible D gene TRBD2, 5 bases. The germline CDR1 and CDR2 sequences are SQVTM and ANQGSEA. There are 13 residues in the CDR3. V lost 3 bases and J lost 6, with 11 bases in between.

This rearrangement joins TRBV7-2 to TRBJ2-1; 8 positions agree with TRBD2. Germline V lookup: CDR1 SGHTA, CDR2 FQGNSA. V shed 0 bases, J shed 10 bases, and the junction held 8 bases outside the gene matches. The CDR3 length is 15 residues. The DNA of the CDR3 is TGTGCCAGCAGCTTAGCTCTAGCGGGTTCATTCGAGCAGTTCTTC. Encoded protein: CASSLALAGSFEQFF.

This chain links TRBV15 with TRBJ2-7, with unresolved D. This CDR3 contains 14 residues. CDR1 and CDR2 (germline): LNHNV, YYDKDF (reference sequence). V dropped 0 bases and J dropped 6 bases, with 12 bases sitting between them. The CDR3 region has the DNA TGTGCCACCAGCAGAGATTTCGCCTCTAGCGAGCAGTACTTC. Translated, it gives CATSRDFASSEQYF. The full variable domain, with the rest looked up from reference TRBV15 and TRBJ2-7, is DAMVIQNPRYQVTQFGKPVTLSCSQTLNHNVMYWYQQKSSQAPKLLFHYYDKDFNNEADTPDNFQSRRPNTSFCFLDIRSPGLGDTAMYLCATSRDFASSEQYFGPGTRLTVT.

The chain is built from TRBV2 and TRBJ2-5; 7 bases map to TRBD1. Trimming removed 8 bases from V and 2 bases from J; junction bases left unmatched: 14. This CDR3 is built from 16 residues. Germline CDR1 SNHLY, CDR2 FYNNEI. The CDR3 DNA sequence: TGTGCCAGCGTTTGGGCTTGGGACAGCGCTCAAGAGACCCAGTACTTC. Translation: CASVWAWDSAQETQYF.

The chain combines TRBV6-6 with TRBJ2-1, with TRBD2 matching over 9 bases. CDR1 is MNHNY and CDR2 is SVGAGI in the germline V gene (reference sequence). With 6 bases clipped from V and 3 bases from J, the junction kept 3 bases outside the gene matches. The CDR3 runs 14 residues. The CDR3 bases are TGTGCCAGCAGATTAGCGGGAGACTACAATGAGCAGTTCTTC. This codes for CASRLAGDYNEQFF.

The chain uses TRBV11-3 and TRBJ1-1; TRBD1 might be the D (5 bases). This CDR3 is 16 amino acids long. V was clipped by 5 bases and J by 0 bases, with 16 bases between them. Germline V gene sequence: CDR1 SGHNT, CDR2 YENEEA. The CDR3 region is CASSPGTSAMNTEAFF. Written as DNA, the CDR3 is TGTGCCAGCAGCCCGGGGACTTCAGCCATGAACACTGAAGCTTTCTTT.

The chain couples TRBV18 to TRBJ2-5; D call uncertain. CDR1 is KGHSH, CDR2 LQKENI, per germline. The CDR3 is made up of 13 amino acids. Trimming shortened V by 3 bases and J by 0 bases, and 5 bases separated the two germline ends. CDR3 region: CASSPQYQETQYF. As DNA, the CDR3 is TGTGCCAGCTCACCTCAGTACCAAGAGACCCAGTACTTC.

The chain carries TRBV30 and TRBJ1-1; TRBD1 matches 8 bases. Trimming took 4 bases from V and 4 from J; bases not matched to a gene: 5. Germline values: CDR1 GTSNPN, CDR2 SVGIG (reference sequence). CDR3 length: 13 residues. The chain's CDR3 is CAWNRGYGTEAFF. CDR3 DNA: TGTGCCTGGAACAGGGGGTATGGCACTGAAGCTTTCTTT.

The CDR3 DNA sequence: TGCGCCAGCAGTTCAATTCCGGGACAGCTACCCTCTGGGGCCAACGTCCTGACTTTC. This gives the protein CASSSIPGQLPSGANVLTF. The rearrangement uses TRBV5-1 and TRBJ2-6; TRBD1 matches at 7 bases. There are 19 residues in the CDR3. With 5 bases clipped from V and 0 bases from J, the junction kept 14 bases outside the gene matches. Germline V gives CDR1 SGHRS, CDR2 YFSETQ. The variable domain in full, completed from reference TRBV5-1 and TRBJ2-6, reads KAGVTQTPRYLIKTRGQQVTLSCSPISGHRSVSWYQQTPGQGLQFLFEYFSETQRNKGNFPGRFSGRQFSNSRSEMNVSTLELGDSALYLCASSSIPGQLPSGANVLTFGAGSRLTVL.

This chain uses TRBV7-2 with TRBJ2-7; D gene ambiguous. In germline, CDR1 is SGHTA, CDR2 FQGNSA. V was pared by 4 bases and J by 3 bases, with 10 bases between. The CDR3 covers 13 residues. The CDR3 DNA is TGTGCCAGCAGCTCTACTACTCTCTACGAGCAGTACTTC. It yields the protein CASSSTTLYEQYF.

This clone was counted once. This chain connects TRBV7-8 to TRBJ2-7; D not resolved. Trimming took 3 bases from V and 5 from J, leaving 8 bases between them. Looked up from germline, CDR1 is SGHVS and CDR2 is FQNEAQ. CDR3 length: 12 residues. The CDR3 nucleotides read TGTGCCAGCAGCTTTCCTCCTGACGAGCAGTACTTC. Amino acid sequence: CASSFPPDEQYF.

The CDR3 spells CASSLRDRGYEQFF. The CDR3 DNA sequence: TGTGCCAGCAGCCTCCGGGACAGGGGATATGAGCAGTTCTTC. The chain carries TRBV13 and TRBJ2-1; 10 bases are a match to TRBD1. The V gene end was trimmed by 5 bases and the J gene end by 8 bases; junction bases not matched to a gene: 6. CDR3 length: 14 amino acids. Per germline, CDR1 PRHDT and CDR2 FYEKMQ (reference sequence).

The rearrangement uses TRBV5-1 and TRBJ2-6; D ambiguous. The V gene's germline CDR1 is SGHRS and CDR2 YFSETQ. The CDR3 contains 16 residues. V shed 4 bases and J shed 3 bases, with 14 bases lying between them. The CDR3 loop reads CASSATTLGGANVLTF. In nucleotides, the CDR3 is TGCGCCAGCAGCGCGACGACATTGGGTGGGGCCAACGTCCTGACTTTC.